This TCR beta chain was sequenced for a study of blood T cell repertoires in COVID-19. Study background: Sites across the United States, Italy and Spain contributed samples from acute and convalescent COVID-19. In each case, the material was cDNA or gDNA derived from T cells, B-cell-depleted T cells, or PBMCs.

In the source study's methods: Reference gene primer amplification gave nucleated cell count estimates. TCRdb's copy holds only in-frame clones and misses some; the assay was immunoSEQ multiplex PCR. V and J calls and clone size follow that table, whereas D and trimming were derived from the DNA. The sample contains 250,000 to 350,000 clones, around 83% of which appear only once. The CDR3 has 13 residues. The V end lost 3 bases, the J end lost 1 base, and 6 bases lay between the germline ends. The germline gives CDR1 SEHNR, CDR2 FQNEAQ (reference sequence). This sequence joins TRBV7-9 and TRBJ1-1; no clear D gene. This receptor was obtained from a woman aged 50 to 60 with acute or convalescent COVID-19. Sequences were obtained from peripheral blood. CDR3 nucleotide sequence: TGTGCCAGCAGCTTCGAGGCGAACACTGAAGCTTTCTTT. This encodes CASSFEANTEAFF. The complete variable domain, with remaining parts taken from reference TRBV7-9 and TRBJ1-1, reads DTGVSQNPRHKITKRGQNVTFRCDPISEHNRLYWYRQTLGQGPEFLTYFQNEAQLEKSRLLSDRFSAERPKGSFSTLEIQRTEQGDSAMYLCASSFEANTEAFFGQGTRLTVV.